The clone carrying this TCR beta chain was detected ten times or more. As for time point: persistent/refractory GD, antithyroid drugs over 5 years with positive TRAb. From PBMCs, RNA was extracted and then used to make the TCR library. This CDR3 has 19 residues. Germline CDR1 reads LNHNV; CDR2 reads YYDKDF (reference sequence). V was trimmed by 0 bases and J by 7 bases, leaving 25 bases between them. The sample is drawn from a study of regulatory T cells in long-lasting Graves disease. Arm-PCR of CDR3 regions with iRepertoire HTBI primers generated TCR beta libraries. TCRdb analysed the multiplex PCR reads with MiXCR anew, one entry per CDR3 protein. The profile shows roughly 450,000 distinct CDR3 sequences, around a fifth of them singletons.

The receptor was isolated from a female donor with Graves disease. V gene TRBV15 combines with J gene TRBJ2-1; the D gene is possibly TRBD2 (5 bases). The input for sequencing was peripheral blood mononuclear cells (PBMCs), taken when the disease was refractory, from a patient treated with antithyroid drugs. The CDR3 loop is CATSRDRGQADKLLNEQFF. The CDR3 DNA is TGTGCCACCAGCAGAGATAGAGGGCAAGCGGATAAGCTATTGAATGAGCAGTTCTTC.